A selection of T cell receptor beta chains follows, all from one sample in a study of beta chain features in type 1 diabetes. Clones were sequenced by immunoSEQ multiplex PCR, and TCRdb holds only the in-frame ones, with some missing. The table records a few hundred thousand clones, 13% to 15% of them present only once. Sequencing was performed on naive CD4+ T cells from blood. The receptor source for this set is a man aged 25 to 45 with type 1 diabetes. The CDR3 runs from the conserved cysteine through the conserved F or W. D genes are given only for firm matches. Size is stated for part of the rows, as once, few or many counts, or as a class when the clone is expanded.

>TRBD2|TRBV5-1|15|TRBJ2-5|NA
TGCGCCAGCAGCTTCGGGACTAGCGGAGGAGAGACCCAGTACTTC
CASSFGTSGGETQYF
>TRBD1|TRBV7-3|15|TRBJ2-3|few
TGTGCCAGCAGCTTAAGGGGACAGGGGACAGATACGCAGTATTTT
CASSLRGQGTDTQYF
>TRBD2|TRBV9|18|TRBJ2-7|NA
TGTGCCAGCAGCGTAGCTGGAACCGGGACTAGCGGAGACTACGAGCAGTACTTC
CASSVAGTGTSGDYEQYF
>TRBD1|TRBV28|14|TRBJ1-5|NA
TGTGCCAGCAGTGAGGGACAGGCAGTCCAGCCCCAGCATTTT
CASSEGQAVQPQHF
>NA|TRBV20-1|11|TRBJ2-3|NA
TGCAGTGCTAGAGATCCCAATACGCAGTATTTT
CSARDPNTQYF
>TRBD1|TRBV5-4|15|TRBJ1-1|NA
TGTGCCAGCAGCTTGGGGGGACAGGGTAGCACTGAAGCTTTCTTT
CASSLGGQGSTEAFF
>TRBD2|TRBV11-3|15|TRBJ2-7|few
TGTGCCAGCAGCTTAGGCGGACTAGCCTCCTACGAGCAGTACTTC
CASSLGGLASYEQYF
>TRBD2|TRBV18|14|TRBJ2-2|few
TGTGCCAGCTCACCGGGAGGGCCCAGAGGGGAGCTGTTTTTT
CASSPGGPRGELFF
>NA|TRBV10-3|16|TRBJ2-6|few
TGTGCCATCAGTGAGGGGGGGGCCTCTGGGGCCAACGTCCTGACTTTC
CAISEGGASGANVLTF
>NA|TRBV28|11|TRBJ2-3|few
TGTGCCAGCAGCGCACGGGGTCCGCAGTATTTT
CASSARGPQYF
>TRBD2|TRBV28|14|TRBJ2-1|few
TGTGCCAGCAGTTTAATTTCCGGGGGCGGGAGGAAGTTCTTC
CASSLISGGGRKFF
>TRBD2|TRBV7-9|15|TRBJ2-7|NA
TGTGCCAGCAGCTTGACTAGCGGGAGCTCCTACGAGCAGTACTTC
CASSLTSGSSYEQYF
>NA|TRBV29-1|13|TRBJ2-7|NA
TGCAGCGTTTATCGACCGCTTTCGAGGGAGCAGTACTTC
CSVYRPLSREQYF
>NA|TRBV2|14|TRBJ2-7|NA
TGTGCCAGCAGTGATAGCGGAGGGTCCTACGAGCAGTACTTC
CASSDSGGSYEQYF
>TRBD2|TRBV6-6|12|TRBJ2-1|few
TGTGCCAGCAGTTCGGGAGGCAATGAGCAGTTCTTC
CASSSGGNEQFF
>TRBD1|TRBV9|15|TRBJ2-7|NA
TGTGCCAGCAGCGTAGCAGGGGGCTCCTCCTACGAGCAGTACTTC
CASSVAGGSSYEQYF
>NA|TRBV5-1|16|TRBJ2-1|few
TGCGCCAGCAGCTTGGGTCAAATCACAGCCTACAATGAGCAGTTCTTC
CASSLGQITAYNEQFF
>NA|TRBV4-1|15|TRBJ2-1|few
TGCGCCAGCAGCCAAGAGTCGCGCTCCTACAATGAGCAGTTCTTC
CASSQESRSYNEQFF
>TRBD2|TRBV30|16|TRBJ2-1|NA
TGTGCCTGGAGTCCCCTTAGCGGGAGGGCCAAAAATGAGCAGTTCTTC
CAWSPLSGRAKNEQFF
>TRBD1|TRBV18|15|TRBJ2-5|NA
TGTGCCAGCTCACGTTCAGGGGGATCCCAAGAGACCCAGTACTTC
CASSRSGGSQETQYF
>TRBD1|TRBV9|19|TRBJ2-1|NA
TGTGCCAGCAGCGTCCCAACCCAGAATTCAGGGGGAGCCTACAATGAGCAGTTCTTC
CASSVPTQNSGGAYNEQFF
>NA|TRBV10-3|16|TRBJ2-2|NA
TGTGCCATCAGTGAGCGAGGGTATCCTAACACCGGGGAGCTGTTTTTT
CAISERGYPNTGELFF
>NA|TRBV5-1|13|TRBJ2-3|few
TGCGCCAGCAGCTGGCCCGGGGCAGATACGCAGTATTTT
CASSWPGADTQYF
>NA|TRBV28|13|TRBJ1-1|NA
TGTGCCAACAGCCCCGGGGGTGGTACTGAAGCTTTCTTT
CANSPGGGTEAFF
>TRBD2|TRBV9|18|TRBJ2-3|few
TGTGCCAGCAGCACCGGACTAGCGGGAGGGCCTTATCCAGATACGCAGTATTTT
CASSTGLAGGPYPDTQYF
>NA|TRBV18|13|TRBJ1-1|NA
TGTGCCAGCTCACCAGAAGCGAGCACTGAAGCTTTCTTT
CASSPEASTEAFF
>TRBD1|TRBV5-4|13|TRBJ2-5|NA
TGTGCCAGCCAGGGACAGATGTCAGAGACCCAGTACTTC
CASQGQMSETQYF
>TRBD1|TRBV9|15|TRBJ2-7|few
TGTGCCAGCAGCGGGATGCCGGGACAGACCTACGAGCAGTACTTC
CASSGMPGQTYEQYF
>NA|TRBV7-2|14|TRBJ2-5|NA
TGTGCCAGCAGCTTAGAACAGGGTGGACAGACCCAGTACTTC
CASSLEQGGQTQYF
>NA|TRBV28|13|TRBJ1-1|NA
TGTGCCAGCAGTTTACCTGGTTTGCGGAGAGCTTTCTTT
CASSLPGLRRAFF
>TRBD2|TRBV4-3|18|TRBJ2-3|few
TGCGCCAGCAGCCCCCAGGTTTCGGCTAGCGGGAGCTCAGATACGCAGTATTTT
CASSPQVSASGSSDTQYF
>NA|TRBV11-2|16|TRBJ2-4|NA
TGTGCCAGCAGCTTGGATTCCGGGACTTCCAAAAACATTCAGTACTTC
CASSLDSGTSKNIQYF
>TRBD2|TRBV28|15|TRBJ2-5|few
TGTGCCAGCAGTTTGGGATCGACTAGCGGGAAGACCCAGTACTTC
CASSLGSTSGKTQYF
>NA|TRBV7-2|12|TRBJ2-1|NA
TGTGCCAGCAGTACGACAGTCAATGAGCAGTTCTTC
CASSTTVNEQFF
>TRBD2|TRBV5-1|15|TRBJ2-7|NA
TGCGCCAGCAGCTTAGGGACTAGCGGCAACTACGAGCAGTACTTC
CASSLGTSGNYEQYF
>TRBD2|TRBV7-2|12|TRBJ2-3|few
TGTGCCAGCAGCTCTGGGGGGGTGGCGCAGTATTTT
CASSSGGVAQYF
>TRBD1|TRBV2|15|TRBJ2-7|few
TGTGCCAGCAGTGAAGGAACAGGGGGCCCCTACGAGCAGTACTTC
CASSEGTGGPYEQYF
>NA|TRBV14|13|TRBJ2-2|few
TGTGCCAGCAGCCGAAACAGGGTCGGGGAGCTGTTTTTT
CASSRNRVGELFF
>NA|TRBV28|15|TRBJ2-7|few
TGTGCCAGCAGCTCTCCTGCGGGAACCTACTACGAGCAGTACTTC
CASSSPAGTYYEQYF
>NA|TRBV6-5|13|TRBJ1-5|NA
TGTGCCAGCAGCCCCCAGGGGAATCAGCCCCAGCATTTT
CASSPQGNQPQHF
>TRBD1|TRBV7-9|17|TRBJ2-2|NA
TGTGCCAGCACTACCACCCCGGGACAGGGGATCACCGGGGAGCTGTTTTTT
CASTTTPGQGITGELFF
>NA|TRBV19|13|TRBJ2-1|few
TGTGCCAGTAGTCGCCAAGGAGTAGATGAGCAGTTCTTC
CASSRQGVDEQFF
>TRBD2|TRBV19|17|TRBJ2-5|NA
TGTGCCAGTAACGAAAAAGGCCGGTCCGCGGGAGAGAAGACCCAGTACTTC
CASNEKGRSAGEKTQYF
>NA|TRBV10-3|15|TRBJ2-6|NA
TGTGCCATCAGTGAACAGACCTCTGGGGCCAACGTCCTGACTTTC
CAISEQTSGANVLTF
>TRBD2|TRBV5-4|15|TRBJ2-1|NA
TGTGCCAGCAGACAAAATGGACTAGCGGAGGGTGAGCAGTTCTTC
CASRQNGLAEGEQFF
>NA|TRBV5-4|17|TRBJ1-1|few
TGTGCCAGCAGCCCCGGGGGCTCCAGGGGCGGGAGCACTGAAGCTTTCTTT
CASSPGGSRGGSTEAFF
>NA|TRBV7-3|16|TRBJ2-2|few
TGTGCCAGCAGCTTAAGAAGCAGCGCGAACACCGGGGAGCTGTTTTTT
CASSLRSSANTGELFF
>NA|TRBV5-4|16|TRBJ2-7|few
TGTGCCAGCAGTTCCCGGGCTCAGGAGGGCTCCTACGAGCAGTACTTC
CASSSRAQEGSYEQYF